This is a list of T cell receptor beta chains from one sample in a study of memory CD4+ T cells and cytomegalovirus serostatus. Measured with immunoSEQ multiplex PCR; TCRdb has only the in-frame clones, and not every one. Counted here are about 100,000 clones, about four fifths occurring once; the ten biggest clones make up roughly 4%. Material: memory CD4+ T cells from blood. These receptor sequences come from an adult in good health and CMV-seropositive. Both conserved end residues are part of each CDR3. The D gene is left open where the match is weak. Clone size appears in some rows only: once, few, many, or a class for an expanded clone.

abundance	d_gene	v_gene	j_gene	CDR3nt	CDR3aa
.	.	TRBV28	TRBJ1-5	TGTGCCAGCAGGCGGACAATCAACCCCAATCAGCCCCAGCATTTT	CASRRTINPNQPQHF
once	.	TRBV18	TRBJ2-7	TGTGCCAGCTCACCGGGACCCGGCTCCTACGAGCAGTACTTC	CASSPGPGSYEQYF
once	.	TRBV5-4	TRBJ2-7	TGTGCCAGCAGCTTGGCCTACGAGCAGTACTTC	CASSLAYEQYF
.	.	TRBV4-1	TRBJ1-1	TGCGCCAGCAGCCTGGGACGGCAGGCGGGCACTGAAGCTTTCTTT	CASSLGRQAGTEAFF
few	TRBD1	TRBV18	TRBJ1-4	TGTGCCAGCTCACCAATCCCCGGGACAGGGGGAAAACTGTTTTTT	CASSPIPGTGGKLFF
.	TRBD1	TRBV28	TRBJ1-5	TGTGCCAGCAGTCCTCAGGGGGGGGGTTGGAGCAATCAGCCCCAGCATTTT	CASSPQGGGWSNQPQHF
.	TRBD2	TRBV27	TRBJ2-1	TGTGCCAGCAGTCCTACCTCTGGAACTAGCGGGAGAGGCTATGAGCAGTTCTTC	CASSPTSGTSGRGYEQFF
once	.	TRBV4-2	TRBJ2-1	TGTGCCAGCAGCCAACCCGCAAGAGCTAATGAGCAGTTCTTC	CASSQPARANEQFF
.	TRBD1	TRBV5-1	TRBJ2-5	TGCGCCAGCTTTTTGGGACAGCCTCCCTTTAAGACCCAGTACTTC	CASFLGQPPFKTQYF
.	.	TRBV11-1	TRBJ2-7	TGTGCCAGCAGCTTTCCAGGGTCTAGCTACGAGCAGTACTTC	CASSFPGSSYEQYF
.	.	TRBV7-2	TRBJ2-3	TGTGCCAGCAGCTTAGGAGCGGGACAGACAGATACGCAGTATTTT	CASSLGAGQTDTQYF
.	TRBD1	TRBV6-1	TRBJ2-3	TGTGCCAGCAGTGAATTCGCCGGGACAGGGAGGACAGATACGCAGTATTTT	CASSEFAGTGRTDTQYF
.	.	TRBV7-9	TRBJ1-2	TGTGCCAGCAGCTTAGGTGTGGCAGGGGCCTATGGCTACACCTTC	CASSLGVAGAYGYTF
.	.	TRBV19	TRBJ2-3	TGTGCCAGTAGTCCCTACGGGGAAAGCACAGATACGCAGTATTTT	CASSPYGESTDTQYF
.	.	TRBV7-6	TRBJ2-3	TGTGCCAGCAGCCCCCGGGGTCGGTCGGGAGATACGCAGTATTTT	CASSPRGRSGDTQYF
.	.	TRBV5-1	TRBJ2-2	TGCGCCAGCAGCTTGATGAACGGGGAGCTGTTTTTT	CASSLMNGELFF
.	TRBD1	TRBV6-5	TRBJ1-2	TGTGCCAGCAGCCGAACGTCCGGGACAGCCGATGGCTACACCTTC	CASSRTSGTADGYTF
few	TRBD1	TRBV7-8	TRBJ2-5	TGTGCCAGCAGCCCTCGACAGGGATCGGAGACCCAGTACTTC	CASSPRQGSETQYF
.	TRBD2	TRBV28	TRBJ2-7	TGTGCCAGCAGTGCCTATACTAGCGGGAACTCCTACGAGCAGTACTTC	CASSAYTSGNSYEQYF
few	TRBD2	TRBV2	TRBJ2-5	TGTGCCAGCAGTAAGACTAGCGGGAGGGAAGAGACCCAGTACTTC	CASSKTSGREETQYF
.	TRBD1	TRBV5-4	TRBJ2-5	TGTGCCAGCAGCTTGGCCCTGACAGGGCGGCAAGAGACCCAGTACTTC	CASSLALTGRQETQYF
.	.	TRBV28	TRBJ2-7	TGTGCCAGCAACCGAAGACAGGGACTAAGGCAGTACTTC	CASNRRQGLRQYF
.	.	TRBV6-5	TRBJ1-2	TGTGCCAGCAATTCGGTCCAGGGCGATGGCTACACCTTC	CASNSVQGDGYTF
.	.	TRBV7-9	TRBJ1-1	TGTGCCAGCAGCTTAGAGGGGGGTACTGAAGCTTTCTTT	CASSLEGGTEAFF
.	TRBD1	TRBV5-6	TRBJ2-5	TGTGCCAGCAGCTCGAGGCAGGGGGCGGGAGAGACCCAGTACTTC	CASSSRQGAGETQYF
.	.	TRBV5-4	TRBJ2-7	TGCGCCAGCAGCAAGGACAGTAGCACCTACGAGCAGTACTTC	CASSKDSSTYEQYF
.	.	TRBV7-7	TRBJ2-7	TGTGCTAGCAGCGCCGGACCCGCGAGTAACGAGCAGTACTTC	CASSAGPASNEQYF
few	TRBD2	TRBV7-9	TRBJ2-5	TGTGCCAGCAGCCGGGGGGTGGCGGGAGGGCAGATTCAAGAGACCCAGTACTTC	CASSRGVAGGQIQETQYF
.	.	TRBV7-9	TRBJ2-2	TGTGCCAGCAGCCAACAGGGACCCTCGGGCACCGGGGAGCTGTTTTTT	CASSQQGPSGTGELFF